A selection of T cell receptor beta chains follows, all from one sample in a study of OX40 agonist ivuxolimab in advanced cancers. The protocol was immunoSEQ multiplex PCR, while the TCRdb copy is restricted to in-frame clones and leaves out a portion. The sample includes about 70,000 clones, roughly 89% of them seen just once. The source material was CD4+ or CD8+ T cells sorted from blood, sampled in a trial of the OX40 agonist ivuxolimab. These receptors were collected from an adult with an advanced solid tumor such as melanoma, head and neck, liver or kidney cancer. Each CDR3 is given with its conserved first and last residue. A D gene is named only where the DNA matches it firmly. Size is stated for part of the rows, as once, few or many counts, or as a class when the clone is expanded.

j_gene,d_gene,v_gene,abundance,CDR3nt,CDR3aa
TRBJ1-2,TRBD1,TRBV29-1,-,TGCAGCGTCCATACCCCAGGGGGCTATGGCTACACCTTC,CSVHTPGGYGYTF
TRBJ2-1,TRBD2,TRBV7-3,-,TGTGCCAGCAGCTCGGGACTAGCGGGATACAATGAGCAGTTCTTC,CASSSGLAGYNEQFF
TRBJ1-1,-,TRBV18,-,TGTGCCAGCTCAAAGGATCAGGAGAACACTGAAGCTTTCTTT,CASSKDQENTEAFF
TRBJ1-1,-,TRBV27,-,TGTGCCAGCAGGGTGGGGCGGTACAACACTGAAGCTTTCTTT,CASRVGRYNTEAFF
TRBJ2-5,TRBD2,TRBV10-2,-,TGCGCCAGCCGACGGGGAGGGAGGACAGAGACCCAGTACTTC,CASRRGGRTETQYF
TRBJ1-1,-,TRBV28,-,TGTGCCAGCTCAGGAGGGGGGGACGGGCCGAACACTGAAGCTTTCTTT,CASSGGGDGPNTEAFF
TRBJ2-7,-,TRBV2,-,TGTGCCAGCTTATTCGACGCCACTCCCCGAGGGGAGCAGTACTTC,CASLFDATPRGEQYF
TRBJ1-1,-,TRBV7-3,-,TGTGCCAGCAGCTCGACCGGGACGGAAGCTTTCTTT,CASSSTGTEAFF
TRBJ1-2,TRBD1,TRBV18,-,TGTGCCAGCTCACCACCCTCCGGACAGGGGTATGGCTACACCTTC,CASSPPSGQGYGYTF
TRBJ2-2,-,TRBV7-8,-,TGTGCCAGCAGCAACCAATGGATACAGAACACCGGGGAGCTGTTTTTT,CASSNQWIQNTGELFF
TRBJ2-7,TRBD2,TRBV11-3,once,TGTGCCAGCAGCCCGGGACTAAGCTCCTACGAGCAGTACTTC,CASSPGLSSYEQYF
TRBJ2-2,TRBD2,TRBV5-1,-,TGCGCCAGCAGCCCCCCAGCGGGGGACACCGGGGAGCTGTTTTTT,CASSPPAGDTGELFF
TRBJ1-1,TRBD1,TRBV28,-,TGTGCCAGCAGTCCCGCGGAGGGGGCGCGAACTGAAGCTTTCTTT,CASSPAEGARTEAFF
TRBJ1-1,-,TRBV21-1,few,TGTGCCAGCTTTTTTGCCGTTGGAAAGGAAGCTTTCTTT,CASFFAVGKEAFF
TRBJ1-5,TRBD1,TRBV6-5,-,TGTGCCAGCAGAAAGGTAGGGGGCAGGGAGCCCCAGCATTTT,CASRKVGGREPQHF
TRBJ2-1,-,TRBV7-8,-,TGTGCCAGCAGCTTAGAGGGCTCCTACAATGAGCAGTTCTTC,CASSLEGSYNEQFF
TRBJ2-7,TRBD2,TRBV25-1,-,TGTGCCAGCAGGGGTGCCCGGGGGGGGTCCTACGAGCAGTACTTC,CASRGARGGSYEQYF
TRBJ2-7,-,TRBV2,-,TGTGCCAGCAGTGAATGGACCGGGCAGTACTTC,CASSEWTGQYF